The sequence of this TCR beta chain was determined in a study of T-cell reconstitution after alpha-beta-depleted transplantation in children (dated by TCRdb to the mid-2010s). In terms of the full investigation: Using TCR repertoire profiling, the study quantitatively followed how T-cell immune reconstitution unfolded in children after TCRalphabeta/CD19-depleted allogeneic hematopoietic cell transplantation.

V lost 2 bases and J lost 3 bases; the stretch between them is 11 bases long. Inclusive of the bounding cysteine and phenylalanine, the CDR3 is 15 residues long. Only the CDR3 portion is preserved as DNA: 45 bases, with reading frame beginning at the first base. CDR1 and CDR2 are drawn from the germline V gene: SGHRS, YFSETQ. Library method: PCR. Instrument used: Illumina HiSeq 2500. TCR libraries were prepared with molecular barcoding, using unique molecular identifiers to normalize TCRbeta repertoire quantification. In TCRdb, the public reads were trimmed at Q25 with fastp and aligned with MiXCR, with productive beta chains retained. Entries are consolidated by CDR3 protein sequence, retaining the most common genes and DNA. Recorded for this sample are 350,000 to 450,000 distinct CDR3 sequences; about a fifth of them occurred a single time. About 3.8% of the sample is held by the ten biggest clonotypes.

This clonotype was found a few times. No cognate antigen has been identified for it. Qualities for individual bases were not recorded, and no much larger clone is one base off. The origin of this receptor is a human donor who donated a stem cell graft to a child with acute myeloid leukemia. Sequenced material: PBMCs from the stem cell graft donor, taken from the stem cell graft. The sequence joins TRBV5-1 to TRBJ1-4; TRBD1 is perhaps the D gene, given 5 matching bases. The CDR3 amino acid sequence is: CASSLPDSSNEKLFF. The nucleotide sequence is TGCGCCAGCAGCTTACCCGACAGTTCTAATGAAAAACTGTTTTTT.